Given below is one T cell receptor (beta chain) in context. Each PCR replicate from the sorted subsets contained approximately 0.2 ug DNA, which is roughly 33,000 T cell genomes. TCRdb keeps only in-frame clones here, not all; method: immunoSEQ multiplex PCR. Of 800,000 or so clones listed, 95% to 97% were seen once; the top ten hold about 0.22%. V was cut by 1 base and J by 2 bases, with 8 bases left in between. The CDR3 is made up of 14 amino acids. Germline V gene sequence: CDR1 MNHEY, CDR2 SMNVEV (reference sequence). This record comes from a study of shared clonotypes between healthy human individuals. CD45RO-negative, CCR7-positively selected cells formed the naive CD8 fraction, excluding terminally differentiated effector memory CD45RA+ cells.

The V call is TRBV27, the J call TRBJ2-5; possible D gene TRBD1, 6 bases. The source of this sequence is a man younger than 45 in good health. Sequencing used naive CD8+ T cells sorted from blood. The CDR3: CASSLWQGQETQYF. As DNA, the CDR3 is TGTGCCAGCAGTTTATGGCAGGGGCAAGAGACCCAGTACTTC.